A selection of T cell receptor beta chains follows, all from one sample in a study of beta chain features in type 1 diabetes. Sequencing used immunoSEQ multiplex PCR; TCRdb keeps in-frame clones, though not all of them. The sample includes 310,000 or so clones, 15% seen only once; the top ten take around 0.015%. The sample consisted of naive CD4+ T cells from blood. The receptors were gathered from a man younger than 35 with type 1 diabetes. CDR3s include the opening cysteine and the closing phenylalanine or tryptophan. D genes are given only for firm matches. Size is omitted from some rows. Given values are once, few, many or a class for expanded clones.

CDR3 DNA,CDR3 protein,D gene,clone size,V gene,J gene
TGTGCCAGCAGTTTAGTGGGTAGGTCAGGGTTGTGGAGCACTGAAGCTTTCTTT,CASSLVGRSGLWSTEAFF,-,-,TRBV28,TRBJ1-1
TGTGCCAGCGACCCGGGACAGGGAGTGTATGAGCAGTTCTTC,CASDPGQGVYEQFF,TRBD1,-,TRBV28,TRBJ2-1
TGTGCCAGCAGACAGGGGGCCACTGAAGCTTTCTTT,CASRQGATEAFF,TRBD1,few,TRBV2,TRBJ1-1
TGTGCCGGACGGGACAGCGGAGGAGCTAACTATGGCTACACCTTC,CAGRDSGGANYGYTF,TRBD1,-,TRBV19,TRBJ1-2
TGTGCCAGCAGTCTACGCGCGGCGTCAGATACGCAGTATTTT,CASSLRAASDTQYF,-,-,TRBV2,TRBJ2-3
TGTGCCAGCAGCGTAGCGGGACAGGGGACCCAGCATTTT,CASSVAGQGTQHF,TRBD1,-,TRBV9,TRBJ1-5
TGTGCCAGCAGCTGGAGGGGGGGCCACGGGGAGCTGTTTTTT,CASSWRGGHGELFF,-,few,TRBV7-2,TRBJ2-2
TGTGCCAGCAGCGTCCGTCGTGGGGGGTATGGCTACACCTTC,CASSVRRGGYGYTF,-,few,TRBV9,TRBJ1-2
TGTGCCAGCACCGCGGGACGGCCGAACACTGAAGCTTTCTTT,CASTAGRPNTEAFF,-,-,TRBV28,TRBJ1-1
TGTGCCAGCATTCCGCGGCAGTTCCTAAGCTCTGGGGCCAACGTCCTGACTTTC,CASIPRQFLSSGANVLTF,-,-,TRBV2,TRBJ2-6
TGCAGCGTCGGACAGGGAGTTAGCACAGATACGCAGTATTTT,CSVGQGVSTDTQYF,TRBD1,few,TRBV29-1,TRBJ2-3
TGTGCCAGCAGTTTAGGGCAGGGTAAATACGAGCAGTACTTC,CASSLGQGKYEQYF,-,-,TRBV28,TRBJ2-7
TGTGCCAGCGTCGCTAGCACCGGGGAGCTGTTTTTT,CASVASTGELFF,-,few,TRBV6-5,TRBJ2-2